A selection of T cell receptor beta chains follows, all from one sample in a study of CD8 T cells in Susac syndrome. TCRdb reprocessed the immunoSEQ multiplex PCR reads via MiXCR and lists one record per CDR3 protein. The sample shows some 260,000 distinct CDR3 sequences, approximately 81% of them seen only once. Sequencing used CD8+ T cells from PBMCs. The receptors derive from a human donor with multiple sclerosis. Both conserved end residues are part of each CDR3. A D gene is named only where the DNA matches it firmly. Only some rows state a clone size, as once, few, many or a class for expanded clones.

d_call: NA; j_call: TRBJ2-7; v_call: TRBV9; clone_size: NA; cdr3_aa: CASSASRLDYEQYF; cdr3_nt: TGTGCCAGCAGCGCTTCCAGGCTTGACTACGAGCAGTACTTC
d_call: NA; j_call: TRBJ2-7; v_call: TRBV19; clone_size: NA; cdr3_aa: CASSMYGAHEQYF; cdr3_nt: TGTGCCAGTAGTATGTACGGGGCCCACGAGCAGTACTTC
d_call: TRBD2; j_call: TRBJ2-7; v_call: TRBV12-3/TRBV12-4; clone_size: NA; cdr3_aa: CASTIGLAGRDEQYF; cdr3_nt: TGTGCCAGCACCATTGGACTAGCGGGACGGGACGAGCAGTACTTC
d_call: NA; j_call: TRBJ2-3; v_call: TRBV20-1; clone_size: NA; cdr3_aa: CSVLNSTDTQYF; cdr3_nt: TGCAGTGTTCTAAACAGTACAGATACGCAGTATTTT
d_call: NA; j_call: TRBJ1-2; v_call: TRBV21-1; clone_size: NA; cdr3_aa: CASSKPGTGLNYGYTF; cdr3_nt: TGTGCCAGCAGCAAACCCGGGACAGGGCTTAACTATGGCTACACCTTC
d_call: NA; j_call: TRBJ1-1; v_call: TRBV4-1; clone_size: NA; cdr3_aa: CASSQERANTEAFF; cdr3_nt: TGCGCCAGCAGCCAAGAAAGGGCGAACACTGAAGCTTTCTTT
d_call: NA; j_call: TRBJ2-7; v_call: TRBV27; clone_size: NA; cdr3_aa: CASSLGGGAEQYF; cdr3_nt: TGTGCCAGCAGTTTAGGCGGCGGCGCCGAGCAGTACTTC
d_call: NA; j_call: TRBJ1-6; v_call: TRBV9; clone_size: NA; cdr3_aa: CASSVEAGNKRNSPLHF; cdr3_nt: TGTGCCAGCAGCGTAGAAGCAGGGAACAAGAGGAATTCACCCCTCCACTTT
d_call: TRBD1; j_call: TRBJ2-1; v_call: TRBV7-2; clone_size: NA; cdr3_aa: CASSLRGQAYNEQFF; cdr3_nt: TGTGCCAGCAGCTTACGGGGACAGGCGTACAATGAGCAGTTCTTC
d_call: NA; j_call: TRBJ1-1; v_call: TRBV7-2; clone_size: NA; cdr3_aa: CASSIGIRGLITEAFF; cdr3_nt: TGTGCCAGCAGCATTGGGATCCGGGGGCTGATCACTGAAGCTTTCTTT
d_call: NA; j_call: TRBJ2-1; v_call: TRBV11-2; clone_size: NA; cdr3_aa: CASSGRDGDTNEQFF; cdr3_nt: TGTGCCAGCAGCGGACGGGACGGGGACACCAATGAGCAGTTCTTC
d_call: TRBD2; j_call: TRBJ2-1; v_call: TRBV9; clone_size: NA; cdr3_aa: CASSADGLAGYNEQFF; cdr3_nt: TGTGCCAGCAGCGCCGATGGACTAGCGGGCTACAATGAGCAGTTCTTC
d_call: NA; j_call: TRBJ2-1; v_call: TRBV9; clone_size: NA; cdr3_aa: CASSGARRSGPGNEQFF; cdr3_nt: TGTGCCAGCAGCGGTGCCCGGCGTAGCGGACCAGGCAATGAGCAGTTCTTC
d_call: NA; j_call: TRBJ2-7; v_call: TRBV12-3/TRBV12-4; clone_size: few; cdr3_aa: CASSLRVYEQYF; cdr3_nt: TGTGCCAGCAGTTTGAGGGTCTACGAGCAGTACTTC
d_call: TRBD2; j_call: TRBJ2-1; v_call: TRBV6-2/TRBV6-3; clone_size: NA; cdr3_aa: CASETSGWSGEQFF; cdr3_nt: TGTGCCAGCGAGACTAGCGGGTGGTCAGGTGAGCAGTTCTTC
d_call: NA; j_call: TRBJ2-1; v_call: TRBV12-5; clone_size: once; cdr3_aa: CASGPSGSPRDEQFF; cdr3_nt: TGTGCTAGTGGTCCGTCCGGGAGCCCGAGGGATGAGCAGTTCTTC
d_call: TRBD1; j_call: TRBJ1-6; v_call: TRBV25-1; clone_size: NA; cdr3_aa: CASSESGTGGVPLHF; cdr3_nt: TGTGCCAGCAGTGAATCTGGGACAGGGGGCGTCCCCCTCCACTTT
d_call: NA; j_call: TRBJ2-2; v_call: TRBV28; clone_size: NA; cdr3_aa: CASSFGTSTGELFF; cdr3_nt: TGTGCCAGCAGTTTCGGGACATCTACCGGGGAGCTGTTTTTT
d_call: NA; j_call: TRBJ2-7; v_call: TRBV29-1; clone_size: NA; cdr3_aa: CSVEDRDGTPYEQYF; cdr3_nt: TGCAGCGTTGAAGACCGGGACGGCACCCCTTACGAGCAGTACTTC
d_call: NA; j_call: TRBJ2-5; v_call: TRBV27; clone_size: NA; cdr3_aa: CASSLSSGWGETQYF; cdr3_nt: TGTGCCAGCAGTTTATCGTCAGGGTGGGGAGAGACCCAGTACTTC
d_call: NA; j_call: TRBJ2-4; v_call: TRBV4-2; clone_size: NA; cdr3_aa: CASSQDGSRLAKNIQYF; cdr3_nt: TGTGCCAGCAGCCAAGATGGCTCGCGACTAGCCAAAAACATTCAGTACTTC
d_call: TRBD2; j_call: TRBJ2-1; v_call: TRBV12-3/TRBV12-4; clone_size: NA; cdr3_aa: CASTLAATSVYNEQFF; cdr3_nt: TGTGCCAGCACCCTCGCCGCAACTAGCGTATACAATGAGCAGTTCTTC
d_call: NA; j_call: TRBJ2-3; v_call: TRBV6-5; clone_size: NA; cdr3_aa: CASSYRDSFPDTQYF; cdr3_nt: TGTGCCAGCAGTTACCGGGACTCCTTTCCGGATACGCAGTATTTT
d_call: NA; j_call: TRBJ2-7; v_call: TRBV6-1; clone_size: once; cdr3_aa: CASSDLSTRTPLYEQYF; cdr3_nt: TGTGCCAGCAGTGATCTCTCGACCAGAACACCACTTTACGAGCAGTACTTC
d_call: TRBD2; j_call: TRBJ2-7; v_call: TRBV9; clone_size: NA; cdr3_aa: CASSLEGGLAGGPYEQYF; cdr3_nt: TGTGCCAGCAGCCTTGAGGGCGGACTAGCGGGAGGGCCCTACGAGCAGTACTTC
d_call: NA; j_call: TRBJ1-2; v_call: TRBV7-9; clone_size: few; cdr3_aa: CASSPPRGNYGYTF; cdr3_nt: TGTGCCAGCAGCCCCCCGCGGGGGAACTATGGCTACACCTTC
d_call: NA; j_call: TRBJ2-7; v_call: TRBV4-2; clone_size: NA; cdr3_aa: CASSQDMVGYEQYF; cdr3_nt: TGTGCCAGCAGCCAAGATATGGTAGGCTACGAGCAGTACTTC
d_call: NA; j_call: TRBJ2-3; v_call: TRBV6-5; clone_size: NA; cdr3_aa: CASSYLGRGTSTDTQYF; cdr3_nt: TGTGCCAGCAGTTATCTCGGGCGTGGTACTAGCACAGATACGCAGTATTTT
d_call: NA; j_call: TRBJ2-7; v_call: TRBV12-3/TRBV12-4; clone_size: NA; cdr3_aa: CASSSARRTSSYEQYF; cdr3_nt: TGTGCCAGCAGTTCCGCGAGGAGGACTTCTTCCTACGAGCAGTACTTC
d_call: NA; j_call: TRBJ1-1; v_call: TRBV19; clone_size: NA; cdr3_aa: CASSIMVNTEAFF; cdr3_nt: TGTGCCAGTAGTATTATGGTGAACACTGAAGCTTTCTTT
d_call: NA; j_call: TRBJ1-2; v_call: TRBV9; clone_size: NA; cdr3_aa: CASSEGDQGVANYGYTF; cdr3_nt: TGTGCCAGCAGTGAAGGGGACCAAGGGGTCGCTAACTATGGCTACACCTTC
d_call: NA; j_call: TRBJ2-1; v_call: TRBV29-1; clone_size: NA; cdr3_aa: CSATKGNEQFF; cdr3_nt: TGCAGCGCTACAAAGGGGAATGAGCAGTTCTTC
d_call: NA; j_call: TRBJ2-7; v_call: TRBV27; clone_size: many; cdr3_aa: CASSPGLSYEQYF; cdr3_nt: TGTGCCAGCAGTCCGGGACTCAGCTACGAGCAGTACTTC
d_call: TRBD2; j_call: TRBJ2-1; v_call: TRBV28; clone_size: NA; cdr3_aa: CASTPRTSGSLYNEQFF; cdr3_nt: TGTGCCAGCACCCCTCGGACTAGCGGGAGCCTATACAATGAGCAGTTCTTC
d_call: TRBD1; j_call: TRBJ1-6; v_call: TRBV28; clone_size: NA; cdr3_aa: CASSLSTGDSPLHF; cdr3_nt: TGTGCCAGCAGTTTATCAACAGGGGACTCACCCCTCCACTTT
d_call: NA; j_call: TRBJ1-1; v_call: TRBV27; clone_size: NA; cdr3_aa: CASSYAGNTEAFF; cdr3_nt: TGTGCCAGCAGTTATGCGGGAAACACTGAAGCTTTCTTT
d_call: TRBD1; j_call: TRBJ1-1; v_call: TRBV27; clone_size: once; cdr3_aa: CASSLSTGYTEAFF; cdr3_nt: TGTGCCAGCAGTTTGTCGACAGGGTACACTGAAGCTTTCTTT
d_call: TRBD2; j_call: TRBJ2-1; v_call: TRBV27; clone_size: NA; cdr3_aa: CASSRILAGGPDEQFF; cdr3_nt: TGTGCCAGCAGCCGAATACTAGCGGGAGGGCCGGATGAGCAGTTCTTC
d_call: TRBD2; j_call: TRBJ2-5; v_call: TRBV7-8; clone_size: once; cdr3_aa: CASTRTSGTQETQYF; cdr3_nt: TGTGCCAGCACTCGGACTAGCGGGACCCAAGAGACCCAGTACTTC
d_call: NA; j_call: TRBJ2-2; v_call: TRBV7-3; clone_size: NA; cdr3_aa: CASSLVRGGTGELFF; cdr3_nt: TGTGCCAGCAGCTTAGTTAGGGGAGGAACCGGGGAGCTGTTTTTT
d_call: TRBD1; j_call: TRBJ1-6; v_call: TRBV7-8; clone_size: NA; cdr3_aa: CASSPRTGANSPLHF; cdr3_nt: TGTGCCAGCAGCCCTAGGACAGGGGCAAATTCACCCCTCCACTTT
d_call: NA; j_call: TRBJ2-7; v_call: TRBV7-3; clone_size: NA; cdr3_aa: CASSSSTGRGYEQYF; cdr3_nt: TGTGCCAGCAGCTCCTCGACAGGTAGAGGCTACGAGCAGTACTTC
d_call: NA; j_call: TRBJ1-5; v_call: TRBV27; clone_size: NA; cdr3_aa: CASREGLSNQPQHF; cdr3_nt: TGTGCCAGCAGAGAGGGGTTGAGCAATCAGCCCCAGCATTTT
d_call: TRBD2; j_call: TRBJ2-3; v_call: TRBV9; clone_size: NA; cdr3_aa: CASSVSSWGEGHSDTQYF; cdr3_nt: TGTGCCAGCAGCGTTAGCAGTTGGGGGGAGGGCCACTCGGATACGCAGTATTTT
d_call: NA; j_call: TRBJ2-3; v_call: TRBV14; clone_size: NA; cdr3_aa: CASSQRKDRTDTQYF; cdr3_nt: TGTGCCAGCAGCCAAAGGAAGGACCGCACAGATACGCAGTATTTT
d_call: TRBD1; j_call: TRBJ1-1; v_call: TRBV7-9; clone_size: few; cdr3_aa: CASSLAPRQGGTEAFF; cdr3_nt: TGTGCCAGCAGCTTAGCACCCCGACAGGGAGGAACTGAAGCTTTCTTT
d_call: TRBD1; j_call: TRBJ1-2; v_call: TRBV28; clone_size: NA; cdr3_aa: CASRDSYTKNYGYTF; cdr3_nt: TGTGCCAGCCGGGACAGCTATACAAAAAACTATGGCTACACCTTC
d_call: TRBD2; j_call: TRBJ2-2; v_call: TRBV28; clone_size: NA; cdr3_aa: CASRPTSGTIRPGELFF; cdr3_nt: TGTGCCAGCAGGCCTACTAGCGGGACAATCCGCCCCGGGGAGCTGTTTTTT
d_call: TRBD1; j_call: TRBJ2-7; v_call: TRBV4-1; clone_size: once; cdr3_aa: CASSHLDRGNYEQYF; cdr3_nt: TGCGCCAGCAGCCATCTTGACAGGGGAAACTACGAGCAGTACTTC
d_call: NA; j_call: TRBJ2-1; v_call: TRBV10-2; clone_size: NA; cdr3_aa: CASSEPPKEEQFF; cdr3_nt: TGCGCCAGCAGTGAACCCCCCAAAGAGGAGCAGTTCTTC
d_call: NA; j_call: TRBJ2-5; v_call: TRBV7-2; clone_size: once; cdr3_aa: CASSERRDQETQYF; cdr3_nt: TGTGCCAGCAGCGAACGGCGGGACCAAGAGACCCAGTACTTC